What follows is one TCR beta chain and its context. In the original analysis: It was from reference gene primer amplification that nucleated cell counts were estimated. This table comes from immunoSEQ multiplex PCR, and its TCRdb copy is limited to in-frame clones, with some not included. V and J calls and clone size are copied from that table; D and trimming were computed from the DNA. The table shows under 100,000 clones, with about 82% occurring only once. The data were obtained in a study of blood T cell repertoires in COVID-19. About the study: There were acute and convalescent COVID-19 samples, and they came from the United States, Italy and Spain. PBMCs, B-cell-depleted T cells, or T cells were the source of the cDNA or gDNA that made up the material.

V lost 8 bases and J 5 bases, leaving 17 bases between the germline ends. The CDR3 loop spans 13 amino acids. Germline V gene lookup returns CDR1 SQVTM and CDR2 ANQGSEA. The sequence was collected from a man between 45 and 60 years old with acute or convalescent COVID-19. Sequencing input: peripheral blood. This sequence joins TRBV29-1 and TRBJ2-3; tentative D call: TRBD1 (6 bases). CDR3 sequence reads: CSIQTGGGDTQYF. CDR3 in DNA: TGCAGCATTCAGACAGGTGGCGGAGATACGCAGTATTTT.